The text below deals with one T cell receptor beta chain. No antigen is known for it. Different DNA sequences within this sample yield the same CDR3. Only in-frame clones appear in the TCRdb table, and some are missing; sequencing was by immunoSEQ multiplex PCR. Of a few million clones detected, approximately 93% appear once; the ten largest clones hold 0.35% to 0.5%. The data belong to a study of shared clonotypes between healthy human individuals. The germline CDR1 and CDR2 sequences are SNHLY and FYNNEI. The germline V and J ends were trimmed by 8 bases and 1 base, with 5 bases remaining between them. CDR3 length equals 11 residues. General study findings and limits: Naive subsets, compared against memory subsets, generally had larger estimated richness values. Tissue TCR repertoires likely differ from these blood-only repertoires.

The TCR originated in a man between 18 and 29 years old in good health. Some clones in this sample may be carry-over from other donors' samples. The chain links TRBV2 to TRBJ1-1; no firm D call. Material for sequencing was naive CD4+ T cells from PBMCs. The subset denotes: CD45RA+ positively selected. DNA for the CDR3: TGTGCCAGCCGGGAGAACACTGAAGCTTTCTTT. Protein sequence: CASRENTEAFF.